The 18 T cell receptor beta chains reported below all come from one sample, sequenced in a study of blood T cell repertoires in COVID-19. Sequenced by immunoSEQ multiplex PCR; TCRdb stores in-frame clones only, minus some. The sample has 350,000 to 400,000 clones, around nine tenths seen once. Input material: PBMCs or T cells enriched from blood (not recorded which). The receptors stem from a woman aged 25 to 39 with acute COVID-19.

This clone was seen once. The chain couples TRBV29-1 to TRBJ1-1; D gene ambiguous. Germline loops: CDR1 SQVTM, CDR2 ANQGSEA. This CDR3 region has 12 residues. V gave up 3 bases and J gave up 3 bases, with 8 bases separating them. The CDR3 spells CSVDRRDTEAFF. In DNA form, the CDR3 reads TGCAGCGTTGACAGGAGGGACACTGAAGCTTTCTTT.

J is TRBJ2-3 and V is TRBV27; 7 nucleotides align to TRBD1. The CDR3 totals 14 residues. Germline values: CDR1 MNHEY, CDR2 SMNVEV (reference sequence). Losses at the gene ends were 6 bases for V and 2 bases for J; bases not matched to a gene: 5. The chain's CDR3 is CASRPGQNTDTQYF. CDR3 coding DNA: TGTGCCAGCAGACCGGGACAGAACACAGATACGCAGTATTTT.

The chain recombines TRBV18 with TRBJ2-7, with TRBD1 matching 10 bases. The CDR3 loop spans 16 amino acids. After removal of 3 bases from V and 5 bases from J, the junction contained 10 bases not matched to a gene. Germline CDR1 reads KGHSH; CDR2 reads LQKENI. The DNA of the CDR3 is TGTGCCAGCTCACCCTCCAGACAGGGGGCACAGGACGAGCAGTACTTC. It is translated as CASSPSRQGAQDEQYF.

This clone was seen many times. J is TRBJ1-2 and V is TRBV24-1, with 9 bases aligning to TRBD1. V lost 9 bases to trimming and J lost 2 bases; unmatched junction nucleotides: 12. Germline V lookup: CDR1 KGHDR, CDR2 SFDVKD. The CDR3 contains 16 residues. This CDR3 is CATSPGQGIPNYGYTF. CDR3 sequence (DNA): TGTGCCACCTCGCCGGGACAGGGTATTCCGAACTATGGCTACACCTTC.

A single count supports this clone. CDR3: CASSLRGGEAYGYTF. The CDR3, as DNA: TGCGCCAGCAGCCTCCGGGGTGGGGAAGCCTATGGCTACACCTTC. This chain uses TRBV5-1 with TRBJ1-2; the D is unclear. Trimming stripped 4 bases from V and 4 bases from J, with 17 bases between. Germline CDR1 is SGHRS and CDR2 is YFSETQ. CDR3 length equals 15 residues.

The rearrangement joins TRBV7-6 to TRBJ2-2, with 7 bases aligning to TRBD1. The CDR3 loop spans 15 amino acids. V gave up 0 bases and J gave up 7 bases; unmatched junction bases: 5. The V gene's germline CDR1 is SGHVS and CDR2 FNYEAQ. The chain's CDR3 is CASSLARDSRGELFF. The CDR3 coding sequence is TGTGCCAGCAGCTTAGCTAGGGACAGCCGCGGGGAGCTGTTTTTT.

V is TRBV20-1 and J is TRBJ1-2; maybe TRBD1 (5 bases). Germline V gene data show CDR1 as DFQATT and CDR2 as SNEGSKA (reference sequence). The CDR3 has 12 residues. Trimming removed 3 bases at V and 8 bases at J, with 13 bases between. The DNA of the CDR3 is TGCAGTGCTAGTGACTCAGGGTTAGGCTACACCTTC. Its protein is CSASDSGLGYTF.

This clone was recorded once. The chain couples TRBV30 to TRBJ1-3, with D possibly TRBD1 on 5 matching bases. Germline CDR1 GTSNPN, CDR2 SVGIG (reference sequence). This CDR3 is 15 amino acids long. The germline V and J ends were trimmed by 4 bases and 0 bases, with 13 bases remaining between them. This CDR3 reads CAWKRQLSSGNTIYF. DNA of the CDR3: TGTGCCTGGAAACGACAGCTTAGCTCTGGAAACACCATATATTTT. The full variable domain, its missing parts supplied by reference TRBV30 and TRBJ1-3, is SQTIHQWPATLVQPVGSPLSLECTVEGTSNPNLYWYRQAAGRGLQLLFYSVGIGQISSEVPQNLSASRPQDRQFILSSKKLLLSDSGFYLCAWKRQLSSGNTIYFGEGSWLTVV.

This clone was recorded only once. The chain links TRBV14 to TRBJ2-3; 11 bases match TRBD2. The junction had 20 bases not matched to a gene; V was cut back by 3 bases and J by 0 bases. Germline loops: CDR1 SGHDN, CDR2 FVKESK. This CDR3 spans 22 amino acids. CDR3 sequence reads: CASSHFARYRLAGGPSTDTQYF. The CDR3 DNA reads TGTGCCAGCAGCCACTTTGCTAGGTATCGTCTAGCGGGGGGCCCTAGCACAGATACGCAGTATTTT.

In its sample, this clone was seen once. The chain combines TRBV12-3 or TRBV12-4 with TRBJ1-1, with D tentatively TRBD1 (6 bases). The CDR3 consists of 13 residues. The V and J ends lost 5 bases and 4 bases respectively, with 11 bases between them. CDR3 loop: CASSRGGFTEAFF. As DNA, the CDR3 is TGTGCCAGCAGTAGGGGGGGATTCACTGAAGCTTTCTTT.

The CDR3 sequence is CASSQGAFDNSPLHF. The CDR3 region has the DNA TGTGCCAGCAGCCAGGGGGCGTTTGATAATTCACCCCTCCACTTT. The chain uses TRBV3-1 (or the pseudogene TRBV3-2) and TRBJ1-6; D may be TRBD1 (6 bases). V shed 3 bases and J shed 5 bases, with 11 bases lying between them. The germline gives CDR1 LGHDT, CDR2 YNNKEL (reference sequence). CDR3 length equals 15 residues.

The chain carries TRBV5-1 and TRBJ2-3; TRBD1 agrees at 8 bases. J gave up 4 bases and V 2 bases, and 6 bases lay outside the gene matches. Germline V gene data show CDR1 as SGHRS and CDR2 as YFSETQ. The length of the CDR3 is 15 residues. CDR3 loop: CASSFDRGSPDTQYF. For the CDR3, the DNA is TGCGCCAGCAGCTTTGACAGGGGAAGCCCAGATACGCAGTATTTT. Together with reference TRBV5-1 and TRBJ2-3, the CDR3 gives the full variable domain: KAGVTQTPRYLIKTRGQQVTLSCSPISGHRSVSWYQQTPGQGLQFLFEYFSETQRNKGNFPGRFSGRQFSNSRSEMNVSTLELGDSALYLCASSFDRGSPDTQYFGPGTRLTVL.

The chain links TRBV5-4 to TRBJ2-1, with 10 bases matching TRBD2. The CDR3 spans 14 residues. The V gene's germline CDR1 is SGHNT and CDR2 YYREEE (reference sequence). The junction had 0 bases not matched to a gene; V was cut back by 4 bases and J by 2 bases. CDR3 amino acids: CASSSGGAYNEQFF. CDR3 DNA sequence: TGTGCCAGCAGCAGCGGGGGGGCCTACAATGAGCAGTTCTTC.

V is TRBV4-1 and J is TRBJ2-1, with 13 nucleotides matching TRBD2. From germline, CDR1 is MGHRA and CDR2 YSYEKL. V dropped 2 bases and J dropped 9; count of bases not matched to a gene: 4. The CDR3 has 15 residues. CDR3 coding DNA: TGCGCCAGCAGCCAAACTAGCGGGGGGGGACGTGAGCAGTTCTTC. This translates into CASSQTSGGGREQFF.

The sample holds a few counts of this clone. V and J are TRBV2 and TRBJ1-5; weak D call: TRBD1 (5 bases). This CDR3 spans 14 amino acids. CDR1 is SNHLY, CDR2 FYNNEI, per germline. The V gene lost 6 bases and the J gene lost 0 bases, with 9 bases spanning the gap. CDR3 in amino acids: CASSPDSSNQPQHF. CDR3 nucleotides: TGTGCCAGCAGCCCTGACAGTAGCAATCAGCCCCAGCATTTT.

This clone has only one observation. The genes are TRBV10-3 and TRBJ1-2; D gene unclear. V was cut by 3 bases and J by 4 bases, with 6 bases left in between. The CDR3 consists of 12 residues. Per germline, CDR1 ENHRY and CDR2 SYGVKD. The CDR3 sequence: CAISDSTYGYTF. CDR3 nucleotide sequence: TGTGCCATCAGTGACAGTACCTATGGCTACACCTTC.

The genes are TRBV7-2 and TRBJ2-7, with 9 bases that match TRBD2. This CDR3 region has 15 residues. With 2 bases clipped from V and 1 base from J, the junction kept 3 bases outside the gene matches. Germline CDR1 and CDR2: SGHTA and FQGNSA. The CDR3 loop is CASSLYSGGSYEQYF. CDR3 sequence (DNA): TGTGCCAGCAGCTTATATAGCGGGGGATCCTACGAGCAGTACTTC.

The sample holds a few counts of this clone. CDR3 DNA: TGTGCCAGCAGCCCAGGTAGAGGGTTGAGGTATGGCTACACCTTC. It codes for CASSPGRGLRYGYTF. The genes are TRBV7-2 and TRBJ1-2, with D hard to call. This CDR3 is 15 amino acids long. Trimming removed 5 bases from V and 5 bases from J, with 18 bases in between. From germline, CDR1 is SGHTA and CDR2 FQGNSA.